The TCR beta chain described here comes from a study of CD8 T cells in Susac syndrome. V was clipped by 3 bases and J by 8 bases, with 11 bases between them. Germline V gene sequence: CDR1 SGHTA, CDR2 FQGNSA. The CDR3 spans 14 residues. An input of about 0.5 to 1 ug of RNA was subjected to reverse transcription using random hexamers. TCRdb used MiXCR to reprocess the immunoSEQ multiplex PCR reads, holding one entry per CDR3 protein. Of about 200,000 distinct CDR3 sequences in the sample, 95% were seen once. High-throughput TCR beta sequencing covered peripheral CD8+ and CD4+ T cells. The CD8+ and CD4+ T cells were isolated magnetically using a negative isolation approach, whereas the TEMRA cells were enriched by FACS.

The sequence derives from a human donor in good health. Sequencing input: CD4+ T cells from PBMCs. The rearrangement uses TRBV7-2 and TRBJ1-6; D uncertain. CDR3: CASSFAGTDSPLHF. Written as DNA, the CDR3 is TGTGCCAGCAGCTTCGCAGGAACGGATTCACCCCTCCACTTT. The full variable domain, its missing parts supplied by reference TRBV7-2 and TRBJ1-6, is GAGVSQSPSNKVTEKGKDVELRCDPISGHTALYWYRQSLGQGLEFLIYFQGNSAPDKSGLPSDRFSAERTGGSVSTLTIQRTQQEDSAVYLCASSFAGTDSPLHFGNGTRLTVT.